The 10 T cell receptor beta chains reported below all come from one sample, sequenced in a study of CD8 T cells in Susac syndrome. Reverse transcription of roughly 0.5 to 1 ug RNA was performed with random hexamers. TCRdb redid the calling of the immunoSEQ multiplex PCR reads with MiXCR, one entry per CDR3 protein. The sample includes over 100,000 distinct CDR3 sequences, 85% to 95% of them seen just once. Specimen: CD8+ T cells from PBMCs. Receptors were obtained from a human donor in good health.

The CDR3 bases are TGCGCCAGCAGCTTAAGACAGCAGAACACTGAAGCTTTCTTT. Translating gives CASSLRQQNTEAFF. The chain is built from TRBV5-1 and TRBJ1-1; D may be TRBD1 (5 bases). Germline assignment: CDR1 SGHRS and CDR2 YFSETQ. Trimming removed 2 bases from V and 1 base from J, with 9 bases in between. The CDR3 sequence is 14 residues long. Full variable domain (missing parts from reference TRBV5-1 and TRBJ1-1): KAGVTQTPRYLIKTRGQQVTLSCSPISGHRSVSWYQQTPGQGLQFLFEYFSETQRNKGNFPGRFSGRQFSNSRSEMNVSTLELGDSALYLCASSLRQQNTEAFFGQGTRLTVV.

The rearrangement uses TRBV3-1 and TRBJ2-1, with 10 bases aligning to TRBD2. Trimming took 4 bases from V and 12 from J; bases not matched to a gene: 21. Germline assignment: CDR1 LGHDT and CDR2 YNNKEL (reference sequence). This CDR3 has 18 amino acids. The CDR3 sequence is CASSRVLEISGRASVQFF. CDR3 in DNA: TGTGCCAGCAGCCGAGTATTAGAAATAAGCGGGAGGGCCAGCGTGCAGTTCTTC.

In DNA form, the CDR3 reads TGTGCCAGCTCACCACGGGACAGGGGCTACGAGCAGTACTTC. Its protein is CASSPRDRGYEQYF. This chain links TRBV18 with TRBJ2-7, with TRBD1 matching 10 bases. This CDR3 is built from 14 residues. V dropped 1 base and J dropped 3; count of bases not matched to a gene: 0. The germline V gene has CDR1 KGHSH and CDR2 LQKENI.

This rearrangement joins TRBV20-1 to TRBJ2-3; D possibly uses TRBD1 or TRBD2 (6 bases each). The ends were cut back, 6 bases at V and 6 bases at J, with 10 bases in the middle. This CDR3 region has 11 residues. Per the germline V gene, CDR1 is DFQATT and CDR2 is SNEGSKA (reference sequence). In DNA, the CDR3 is TGCAGTGCGCGGGACATGGATACGCAGTATTTT. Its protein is CSARDMDTQYF.

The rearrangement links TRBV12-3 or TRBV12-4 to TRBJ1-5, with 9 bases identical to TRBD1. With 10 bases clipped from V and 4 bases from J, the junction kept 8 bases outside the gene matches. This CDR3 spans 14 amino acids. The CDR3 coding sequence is TGTGCCATTAGCACAGGGGGCCGTAATCAGCCCCAGCATTTT. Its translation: CAISTGGRNQPQHF.

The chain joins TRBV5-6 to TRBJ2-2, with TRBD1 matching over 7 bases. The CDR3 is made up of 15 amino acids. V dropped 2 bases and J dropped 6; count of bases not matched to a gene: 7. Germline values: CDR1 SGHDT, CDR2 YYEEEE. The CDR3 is CASSFDLQGSGELFF. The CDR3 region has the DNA TGTGCCAGCAGCTTTGATTTACAGGGGTCCGGGGAGCTGTTTTTT.

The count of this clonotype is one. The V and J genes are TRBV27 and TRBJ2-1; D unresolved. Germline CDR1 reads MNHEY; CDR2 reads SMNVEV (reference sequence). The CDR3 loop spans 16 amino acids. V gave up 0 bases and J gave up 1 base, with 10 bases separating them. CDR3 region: CASSLSLGGSYNEQFF. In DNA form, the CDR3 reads TGTGCCAGCAGTTTATCCCTGGGTGGGTCCTACAATGAGCAGTTCTTC.

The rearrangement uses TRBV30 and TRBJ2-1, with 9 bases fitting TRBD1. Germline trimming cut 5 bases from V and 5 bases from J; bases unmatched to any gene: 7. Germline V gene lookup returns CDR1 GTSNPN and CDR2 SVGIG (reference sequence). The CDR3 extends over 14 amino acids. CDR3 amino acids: CAWGGQGRNNEQFF. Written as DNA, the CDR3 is TGTGCCTGGGGGGGACAGGGACGTAACAATGAGCAGTTCTTC.

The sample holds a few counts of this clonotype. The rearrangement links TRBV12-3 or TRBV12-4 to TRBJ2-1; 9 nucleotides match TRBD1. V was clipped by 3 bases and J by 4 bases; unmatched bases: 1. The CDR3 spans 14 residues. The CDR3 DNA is TGTGCCAGCAGTTTTGGACAGGGGTACAATGAGCAGTTCTTC. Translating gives CASSFGQGYNEQFF.

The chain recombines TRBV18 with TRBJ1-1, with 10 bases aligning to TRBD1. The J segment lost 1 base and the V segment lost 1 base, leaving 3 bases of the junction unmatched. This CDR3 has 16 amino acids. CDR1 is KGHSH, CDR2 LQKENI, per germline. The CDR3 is CASSPQRTGGNTEAFF. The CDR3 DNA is TGTGCCAGCTCACCACAGAGGACAGGGGGGAACACTGAAGCTTTCTTT.